This TCR beta chain was obtained from a study of cytomegalovirus exposure and HLA in healthy donors. This clone has a handful of counts. It was with 60 Vbeta and 13 Jbeta primers that the PCR ran. The repertoire was sequenced with immunoSEQ multiplex PCR; TCRdb's copy has only in-frame clones and lacks some. Among around 100,000 clones, around 8% were seen once, and the ten largest hold about 2.3%. This clonotype was sampled from a man aged 50 to 59 in good health and CMV-seronegative. Sequenced sample: PBMCs.

This CDR3 is CASGGAVITDTQYF. CDR3 DNA sequence: TGTGCCAGCGGAGGGGCCGTTATAACAGATACGCAGTATTTT. This chain connects TRBV9 to TRBJ2-3, with D perhaps matching TRBD2 (6 bases). V gave up 7 bases and J gave up 3 bases, with 15 bases separating them. This CDR3 contains 14 residues. Germline V gene sequence: CDR1 SGDLS, CDR2 YYNGEE.